The rows below give T cell receptor beta chains drawn from one sample of a study of cytomegalovirus exposure and HLA in healthy donors. The repertoire was sequenced with immunoSEQ multiplex PCR; TCRdb's copy has only in-frame clones and lacks some. The sample carries roughly 120,000 clones, just over 75% recorded once. What was sequenced was PBMCs. These receptors all stem from a man younger than 45 in good health and CMV-seropositive. The CDR3 runs from the conserved cysteine through the conserved F or W. A D gene is named only where the DNA matches it firmly. Expanded clones get a size class; other rows say once, few or many, or leave the size out.

CDR3 length,V gene,D gene,clone size,J gene,CDR3 DNA,CDR3 protein
14,TRBV2,NA,NA,TRBJ1-5,TGTGCCAGCAGTGATGGAGGGGTGAATCAGCCCCAGCATTTT,CASSDGGVNQPQHF
16,TRBV11-2,NA,NA,TRBJ2-7,TGTGCCAGCAGCGTCCTCGGCGGGACTGCAAACTACGAGCAGTACTTC,CASSVLGGTANYEQYF
15,TRBV10-3,NA,NA,TRBJ2-7,TGTGCCATCAGTGACATCTCGGGTAACTCCTACGAGCAGTACTTC,CAISDISGNSYEQYF
12,TRBV29-1,NA,NA,TRBJ2-3,TGCAGCGTTGCCCCGCGTCCGGATACGCAGTATTTT,CSVAPRPDTQYF
14,TRBV15,NA,NA,TRBJ1-2,TGTGCCACCAGCAGAGATCAGGCAGACTATGGCTACACCTTC,CATSRDQADYGYTF
14,TRBV30,NA,few,TRBJ2-7,TGTGCCTGGAGTGTACAGCCATTTAGATACGAGCAGTACTTC,CAWSVQPFRYEQYF
14,TRBV9,NA,NA,TRBJ1-2,TGTGCCAGCAGCGGTGGGGGCGGGGGCTATGGCTACACCTTC,CASSGGGGGYGYTF
13,TRBV6-5,NA,NA,TRBJ2-7,TGTGCCAGCACTCAGCGGACTAGGGGGGAGCAGTACTTC,CASTQRTRGEQYF
17,TRBV7-2,TRBD1,NA,TRBJ1-5,TGTGCCAGCAGCTTAGTAGCAGGGGGCTTTCGCAATCAGCCCCAGCATTTT,CASSLVAGGFRNQPQHF
12,TRBV6-6,TRBD2,NA,TRBJ2-5,TGTGCCAGCCAGACTAGCCCTGAGACCCAGTACTTC,CASQTSPETQYF
16,TRBV6-1,TRBD2,few,TRBJ2-7,TGTGCCAGCAGCGAACGGCCGGGACTAGCGACCTACGAGCAGTACTTC,CASSERPGLATYEQYF
14,TRBV6-5,TRBD2,NA,TRBJ2-3,TGTGCCAGCAGCGACGGACTAGAGGGTGATACGCAGTATTTT,CASSDGLEGDTQYF
15,TRBV27,TRBD1,NA,TRBJ2-2,TGTGCCAGCAGAACCGGGACAGGTAACACCGGGGAGCTGTTTTTT,CASRTGTGNTGELFF
12,TRBV5-1,NA,NA,TRBJ2-7,TGCGCCAGCGCCCTCGACACGTACGAGCAGTACTTC,CASALDTYEQYF
13,TRBV5-1,NA,NA,TRBJ1-2,TGCGCCAGCACCTACGGGACAACGTATGGCTACACCTTC,CASTYGTTYGYTF
13,TRBV6-5,TRBD1,few,TRBJ1-5,TGTGCCAGCAGAGGGACAGCCTGGGGGCCCCAGCATTTT,CASRGTAWGPQHF
17,TRBV9,NA,NA,TRBJ2-3,TGTGCCAGCAGCGCCGGCTGGACTCGTTCTAGCACAGATACGCAGTATTTT,CASSAGWTRSSTDTQYF
17,TRBV7-9,NA,once,TRBJ1-2,TGTGCCAGCAGCCCCCCTGGGCGGGGAGTCCCTAACTATGGCTACACCTTC,CASSPPGRGVPNYGYTF
16,TRBV28,TRBD2,once,TRBJ2-5,TGTGCCAGCAGTTCCAGTCAGCGGGGAGTCCAAGAGACCCAGTACTTC,CASSSSQRGVQETQYF
10,TRBV29-1,NA,NA,TRBJ1-2,TGCAGCGTTGAATCCTCGAGGCCAACCTTC,CSVESSRPTF
16,TRBV30,TRBD1,few,TRBJ2-5,TGTGCCTGGAGTTTCTTAATTGTCGACAGGGGAGAGACCCAGTACTTC,CAWSFLIVDRGETQYF
14,TRBV9,NA,NA,TRBJ1-2,TGTGCCAGCAGCGTAGCAGGGGCTAACTATGGCTACACCTTC,CASSVAGANYGYTF
15,TRBV2,TRBD1,NA,TRBJ2-3,TGTGCCAGCAGGGCGACAGGGGGCGGCACAGATACGCAGTATTTT,CASRATGGGTDTQYF
14,TRBV18,NA,NA,TRBJ2-5,TGTGCCAGCTCACTCGCCGGGGATCGGGAGACCCAGTACTTC,CASSLAGDRETQYF
14,TRBV7-3,TRBD1,NA,TRBJ1-6,TGTGCCAGCAGCTCGGGACAGACTAATTCACCCCTCCACTTT,CASSSGQTNSPLHF
15,TRBV6-5,NA,few,TRBJ2-3,TGTGCCAGCAGGCGGACAGTTCTTAGCACAGATACGCAGTATTTT,CASRRTVLSTDTQYF
15,TRBV14,NA,NA,TRBJ2-7,TGTGCCAGCAGCCAAGATGGACAGCTCCTAGGCGAGCAGTACTTC,CASSQDGQLLGEQYF
17,TRBV11-2,TRBD1,NA,TRBJ1-1,TGTGCCAGCAGCTTAGATGTGTGGACAGGGCGGTCCACTGAAGCTTTCTTT,CASSLDVWTGRSTEAFF
15,TRBV5-8,TRBD1,NA,TRBJ1-5,TGTGCCAGCAGCTTGGGGGACAGCTCCAATCAGCCCCAGCATTTT,CASSLGDSSNQPQHF
17,TRBV7-2,TRBD1,NA,TRBJ1-2,TGTGCCAGCAGCTTAGGGACAGGGGGGTTATACGACTATGGCTACACCTTC,CASSLGTGGLYDYGYTF
12,TRBV7-6,NA,NA,TRBJ2-7,TGTGCCAGCAGCTTACAGGGCGACGAGCAGTACTTC,CASSLQGDEQYF
15,TRBV7-9,NA,NA,TRBJ1-2,TGTGCCAGCAGCTTAGGATCCGCAGGCAACTATGGCTACACCTTC,CASSLGSAGNYGYTF
15,TRBV7-2,NA,NA,TRBJ2-7,TGTGCCAGCAGCTGGAGGGCCACCGGAGCCTACGAGCAGTACTTC,CASSWRATGAYEQYF
14,TRBV2,TRBD2,NA,TRBJ2-3,TGTGCCAGCAGTGTCGGGGGGGCCGCAGATACGCAGTATTTT,CASSVGGAADTQYF
17,TRBV11-2,NA,NA,TRBJ1-6,TGTGCCAGCAGCCCGCGGTCCTCCGGGACAACTAATTCACCCCTCCACTTT,CASSPRSSGTTNSPLHF
16,TRBV11-2,TRBD2,NA,TRBJ2-1,TGTGCCAGCAGCTCCCGACTAGCGGGGGCCTACAATGAGCAGTTCTTC,CASSSRLAGAYNEQFF
18,TRBV11-2,TRBD1,NA,TRBJ2-7,TGTGCCAGCAGCCCGCGACAGTCGGGACAGGACTACTCCTACGAGCAGTACTTC,CASSPRQSGQDYSYEQYF